One sample yielded the 20 T cell receptor beta chains listed below, sequenced in a study of regulatory T cells in long-lasting Graves disease. Construction of the TCR beta libraries employed iRepertoire HTBI primers in conjunction with Arm-PCR of CDR3 regions. TCRdb reprocessed the multiplex PCR reads via MiXCR and lists one record per CDR3 protein. The data show around 420,000 distinct CDR3 sequences, with 15% seen just once and about 8.3% held by the top ten. Time point meaning: newly diagnosed GD, antithyroid drugs for less than 3 months. PBMC-extracted RNA yielded the TCR library. The data also belong to a second study, concerning T cells in Graves' hyperthyroidism and ophthalmopathy.

The material sequenced was peripheral blood mononuclear cells (PBMCs), taken at new diagnosis, from a patient treated with antithyroid drugs. Receptor source: a woman in her thirties or forties with Graves disease.

As to this clonotype: The conserved final phenylalanine or tryptophan is absent from the CDR3, which likely points to a read error. The gene calls are TRBV12-5 and TRBJ2-2; D unresolved. Germline CDR1 is LGHNT and CDR2 is FRNRAP. This CDR3 has 15 residues. Trimming removed 4 bases from V and 4 bases from J, with 13 bases in between. CDR3 residues: CASGSRQGPTGELFS. CDR3 sequence (DNA): TGTGCTAGTGGTTCCCGACAAGGACCCACCGGGGAGCTGTTTTCT.

This clonotype was counted a few times. A clone one base away is much larger, so this may be a read error. The genes are TRBV12-3 or TRBV12-4 and TRBJ1-2, with D perhaps matching TRBD1 (5 bases). The CDR3 spans 15 residues. This chain's CDR3 is CAGSDNTGANYGYTF. Here the CDR3 DNA reads TGTGCCGGCAGTGATAATACAGGTGCTAACTATGGCTACACCTTC.

V usage is TRBV25-1 and J usage is TRBJ2-3; 8 positions match TRBD1. Germline V gene data show CDR1 as MGHDK and CDR2 as SYGVNS. With V trimmed by 5 bases and J by 4 bases, 35 bases remained unmatched. This CDR3 has 24 amino acids. CDR3 bases: TGTGCCAGCAGTAAGTCGACAGGGGACCTTGTAGTGGTAGCGGATCCCCGACGGGCAGATACGCAGTATTTT. It codes for CASSKSTGDLVVVADPRRADTQYF.

The chain combines TRBV20-1 with TRBJ2-1, with TRBD2 identical over 12 bases. Germline V gene lookup returns CDR1 DFQATT and CDR2 SNEGSKA (reference sequence). This CDR3 has 17 amino acids. Losses at the gene ends were 3 bases for V and 0 bases for J; bases not matched to a gene: 6. CDR3 region: CSASWTSGTSSYNEQFF. In nucleotides, the CDR3 is TGCAGTGCTAGTTGGACTAGCGGGACAAGCTCCTACAATGAGCAGTTCTTC.

The table lists this clonotype with a count of one. A much bigger clone sits one base away, suggesting this may be a read error. The J gene is TRBJ1-4, the V gene TRBV9, with 8 bases identical to TRBD1. The CDR3 sequence is 14 residues long. CDR1 and CDR2 from the germline V gene are SGDLS and YYNGEE. The DNA for the CDR3 is TGTGCCAGCAGCGGAGGACAGGGTCGAGAAAAACTGTCTTTT. Translating gives CASSGGQGREKLSF.

The chain recombines TRBV7-9 with TRBJ1-2; the D gene is possibly TRBD1 (6 bases). The ends were cut back, 5 bases at V and 4 bases at J, with 14 bases in the middle. Germline V gives CDR1 SEHNR, CDR2 FQNEAQ (reference sequence). The CDR3 sequence is 14 residues long. CDR3 residues: CASSPLTGTYGYTF. CDR3 in DNA: TGTGCCAGCAGCCCACTGACAGGCACCTATGGCTACACCTTC.

V is TRBV19 and J is TRBJ1-3, with 8 bases fitting TRBD1. V lost 7 bases, J lost 2 bases, and 1 base stayed unmatched. The CDR3 spans 13 residues. Germline V CDR1 and CDR2: LNHDA, SQIVND (reference sequence). For the CDR3, the DNA is TGTGCCAGTACAGGGGGCGCTGGAAACACCATATATTTT. Amino acids: CASTGGAGNTIYF.

The chain combines TRBV12-5 with TRBJ2-1; the D gene is possibly TRBD2 (7 bases). Germline V lookup: CDR1 LGHNT, CDR2 FRNRAP. The CDR3 extends over 17 amino acids. The V end was cut by 1 base, the J end by 5 bases, with 18 bases between. CDR3 in amino acids: CASGLGPGGLGHNEQFF. CDR3 nucleotide sequence: TGTGCTAGTGGTTTGGGTCCCGGGGGGCTTGGGCACAATGAGCAGTTCTTC.

This clonotype was seen at least ten times. The V call is TRBV2, the J call TRBJ2-1, with 7 bases identical to TRBD2. Germline CDR1 is SNHLY and CDR2 is FYNNEI. The CDR3 consists of 14 residues. J lost 3 bases, V lost 2 bases, and 1 base had no gene match. The CDR3 here is CASSELAVYNEQFF. CDR3 sequence (DNA): TGTGCCAGCAGTGAACTAGCGGTCTACAATGAGCAGTTCTTC.

This clonotype was seen repeatedly, ten times or more. This chain joins TRBV11-3 and TRBJ2-4, with D maybe TRBD2 (6 bases). The CDR3 length is 14 residues. Germline assignment: CDR1 SGHNT and CDR2 YENEEA. V shed 0 bases and J shed 11 bases, with 14 bases lying between them. CDR3 coding DNA: TGTGCCAGCAGCTTAGAAACTAGCCTGGCGCTTCAGTACTTC. Protein product: CASSLETSLALQYF. Looking up the rest from reference TRBV11-3 and TRBJ2-4 gives the full variable domain: EAGVVQSPRYKIIEKKQPVAFWCNPISGHNTLYWYLQNLGQGPELLIRYENEEAVDDSQLPKDRFSAERLKGVDSTLKIQPAELGDSAVYLCASSLETSLALQYFGAGTRLSVL.

The chain employs TRBV28 and TRBJ1-1; D uncertain. CDR1 MDHEN and CDR2 SYDVKM come from the germline V gene. This CDR3 comprises 13 residues. Trimming removed 6 bases at V and 4 bases at J, with 12 bases between. Here the CDR3 DNA reads TGTGCCAGCAGCCGTGGACTGGGCACTGAAGCTTTCTTT. As protein: CASSRGLGTEAFF.

This clonotype was detected many times. The gene calls are TRBV20-1 and TRBJ1-5; D is possibly TRBD1 (6 bases). The CDR3 has 15 amino acids. Germline V lookup: CDR1 DFQATT, CDR2 SNEGSKA (reference sequence). V dropped 6 bases and J dropped 2 bases, with 17 bases sitting between them. CDR3 sequence reads: CSARNRVSGNQPQHF. The CDR3 nucleotides are TGCAGTGCGCGTAACAGGGTATCCGGCAATCAGCCCCAGCATTTT.

This clonotype occurred many times. The V call is TRBV30, the J call TRBJ1-1; 11 nucleotides match TRBD1. Germline V lookup: CDR1 GTSNPN, CDR2 SVGIG (reference sequence). This CDR3 is 14 amino acids long. Germline trimming cut 2 bases from V and 4 bases from J; bases unmatched to any gene: 3. The CDR3, as DNA: TGTGCCTGGAGTCGGACAGGGGGCTTCACTGAAGCTTTCTTT. Its protein product is CAWSRTGGFTEAFF.

Many counts were recorded for this clonotype. This chain links TRBV20-1 with TRBJ1-3; TRBD1 matches 8 bases. The CDR3 is made up of 19 amino acids. Germline CDR1 and CDR2: DFQATT and SNEGSKA (reference sequence). V gave up 6 bases and J gave up 0 bases; unmatched junction bases: 19. This CDR3 is CSALPLPGQVKSSGNTIYF. The CDR3 region has the DNA TGCAGTGCCCTCCCCCTTCCGGGACAGGTGAAGAGCTCTGGAAACACCATATATTTT.

The genes are TRBV30 and TRBJ2-7, with D possibly being TRBD1 or TRBD2 (5 bases each). The CDR3 loop spans 17 amino acids. Trimming took 7 bases from V and 0 from J, leaving 25 bases between them. Germline loops: CDR1 GTSNPN, CDR2 SVGIG (reference sequence). CDR3 loop: CALDLEGIKASSYEQYF. DNA for the CDR3: TGTGCCTTGGACTTAGAGGGGATCAAGGCCTCCTCCTACGAGCAGTACTTC.

In its sample, this clonotype was seen many times. This chain uses TRBV20-1 with TRBJ1-3; no reliable D call. Trimming removed 5 bases from V and 2 bases from J, with 16 bases in between. CDR3 length equals 15 residues. The germline V gene has CDR1 DFQATT and CDR2 SNEGSKA (reference sequence). For the CDR3, the DNA is TGCAGTGCTTGGGGTCCGGACGCCACTGGAAACACCATATATTTT. It translates to CSAWGPDATGNTIYF.

This clonotype was counted at least ten times. V usage is TRBV27 and J usage is TRBJ2-1, with 12 bases lining up with TRBD2. This CDR3 contains 13 residues. V shed 5 bases and J 9 bases; nucleotides not matched to a gene: 2. Germline CDR1 reads MNHEY; CDR2 reads SMNVEV (reference sequence). The CDR3 region is CASSLAGGSEQFF. DNA for the CDR3: TGTGCCAGCAGTCTAGCGGGAGGGAGTGAGCAGTTCTTC.

This clonotype showed up many times. J is TRBJ2-5 and V is TRBV12-3 or TRBV12-4; TRBD2 might be the D (6 bases). Between the trimmed V and J ends, which lost 6 bases and 1 base, there was a span of 15 bases. This CDR3 spans 15 amino acids. In DNA form, the CDR3 reads TGTGCCAGCAGCCCATCGGGGGTAGCCCAAGAGACCCAGTACTTC. Its translation is CASSPSGVAQETQYF.

At least ten counts were recorded for this clonotype. The rearrangement joins TRBV20-1 to TRBJ2-1; D may be TRBD1 (5 bases). This CDR3 contains 15 residues. CDR1 DFQATT and CDR2 SNEGSKA come from the germline V gene (reference sequence). Deletions cut 3 bases from V and 0 bases from J, with 12 bases between. As DNA, the CDR3 is TGCAGTGCTAGTGGGGCGGTTTCCTCCTACAATGAGCAGTTCTTC. Translating it yields CSASGAVSSYNEQFF.

This clonotype occurred a few times. The CDR3 nucleotides read TGTGCCAGCAGCTTAGGGGGACCCACCATATATTTT. Translation gives CASSLGGPTIYF. The chain has TRBV11-2 and TRBJ1-3, with D perhaps matching TRBD1 (5 bases). This CDR3 spans 12 amino acids. V shed 1 base and J shed 9 bases, with 7 bases lying between them. CDR1 and CDR2 (germline): SGHAT, FQNNGV.